This T cell receptor beta chain derives from a study of T-cell reconstitution after alpha-beta-depleted transplantation in children. Preparing the TCRbeta library involved the use of unique molecular identifiers. From the PCR reads, TCRdb called clonotypes with MiXCR, one entry per CDR3 protein. The profile covers about 400,000 distinct CDR3 sequences, with roughly 15% appearing a single time and 3.5% to 4.5% taken by the ten largest. This CDR3 is built from 14 residues. Per the germline V gene, CDR1 is DFQATT and CDR2 is SNEGSKA (reference sequence). Trimming left V 1 base short and J 5 bases short, with 14 bases between.

The specimen was PBMCs, collected from the stem cell graft. The chain recombines TRBV20-1 with TRBJ2-5; either TRBD1 or TRBD2 may supply D (5 bases each). The clonotype originates from a human donor who donated a stem cell graft to a child with Fanconi anemia. CDR3: CSARGGPTTETQYF. The CDR3 DNA is TGCAGTGCTAGAGGGGGACCGACAACGGAGACCCAGTACTTC.